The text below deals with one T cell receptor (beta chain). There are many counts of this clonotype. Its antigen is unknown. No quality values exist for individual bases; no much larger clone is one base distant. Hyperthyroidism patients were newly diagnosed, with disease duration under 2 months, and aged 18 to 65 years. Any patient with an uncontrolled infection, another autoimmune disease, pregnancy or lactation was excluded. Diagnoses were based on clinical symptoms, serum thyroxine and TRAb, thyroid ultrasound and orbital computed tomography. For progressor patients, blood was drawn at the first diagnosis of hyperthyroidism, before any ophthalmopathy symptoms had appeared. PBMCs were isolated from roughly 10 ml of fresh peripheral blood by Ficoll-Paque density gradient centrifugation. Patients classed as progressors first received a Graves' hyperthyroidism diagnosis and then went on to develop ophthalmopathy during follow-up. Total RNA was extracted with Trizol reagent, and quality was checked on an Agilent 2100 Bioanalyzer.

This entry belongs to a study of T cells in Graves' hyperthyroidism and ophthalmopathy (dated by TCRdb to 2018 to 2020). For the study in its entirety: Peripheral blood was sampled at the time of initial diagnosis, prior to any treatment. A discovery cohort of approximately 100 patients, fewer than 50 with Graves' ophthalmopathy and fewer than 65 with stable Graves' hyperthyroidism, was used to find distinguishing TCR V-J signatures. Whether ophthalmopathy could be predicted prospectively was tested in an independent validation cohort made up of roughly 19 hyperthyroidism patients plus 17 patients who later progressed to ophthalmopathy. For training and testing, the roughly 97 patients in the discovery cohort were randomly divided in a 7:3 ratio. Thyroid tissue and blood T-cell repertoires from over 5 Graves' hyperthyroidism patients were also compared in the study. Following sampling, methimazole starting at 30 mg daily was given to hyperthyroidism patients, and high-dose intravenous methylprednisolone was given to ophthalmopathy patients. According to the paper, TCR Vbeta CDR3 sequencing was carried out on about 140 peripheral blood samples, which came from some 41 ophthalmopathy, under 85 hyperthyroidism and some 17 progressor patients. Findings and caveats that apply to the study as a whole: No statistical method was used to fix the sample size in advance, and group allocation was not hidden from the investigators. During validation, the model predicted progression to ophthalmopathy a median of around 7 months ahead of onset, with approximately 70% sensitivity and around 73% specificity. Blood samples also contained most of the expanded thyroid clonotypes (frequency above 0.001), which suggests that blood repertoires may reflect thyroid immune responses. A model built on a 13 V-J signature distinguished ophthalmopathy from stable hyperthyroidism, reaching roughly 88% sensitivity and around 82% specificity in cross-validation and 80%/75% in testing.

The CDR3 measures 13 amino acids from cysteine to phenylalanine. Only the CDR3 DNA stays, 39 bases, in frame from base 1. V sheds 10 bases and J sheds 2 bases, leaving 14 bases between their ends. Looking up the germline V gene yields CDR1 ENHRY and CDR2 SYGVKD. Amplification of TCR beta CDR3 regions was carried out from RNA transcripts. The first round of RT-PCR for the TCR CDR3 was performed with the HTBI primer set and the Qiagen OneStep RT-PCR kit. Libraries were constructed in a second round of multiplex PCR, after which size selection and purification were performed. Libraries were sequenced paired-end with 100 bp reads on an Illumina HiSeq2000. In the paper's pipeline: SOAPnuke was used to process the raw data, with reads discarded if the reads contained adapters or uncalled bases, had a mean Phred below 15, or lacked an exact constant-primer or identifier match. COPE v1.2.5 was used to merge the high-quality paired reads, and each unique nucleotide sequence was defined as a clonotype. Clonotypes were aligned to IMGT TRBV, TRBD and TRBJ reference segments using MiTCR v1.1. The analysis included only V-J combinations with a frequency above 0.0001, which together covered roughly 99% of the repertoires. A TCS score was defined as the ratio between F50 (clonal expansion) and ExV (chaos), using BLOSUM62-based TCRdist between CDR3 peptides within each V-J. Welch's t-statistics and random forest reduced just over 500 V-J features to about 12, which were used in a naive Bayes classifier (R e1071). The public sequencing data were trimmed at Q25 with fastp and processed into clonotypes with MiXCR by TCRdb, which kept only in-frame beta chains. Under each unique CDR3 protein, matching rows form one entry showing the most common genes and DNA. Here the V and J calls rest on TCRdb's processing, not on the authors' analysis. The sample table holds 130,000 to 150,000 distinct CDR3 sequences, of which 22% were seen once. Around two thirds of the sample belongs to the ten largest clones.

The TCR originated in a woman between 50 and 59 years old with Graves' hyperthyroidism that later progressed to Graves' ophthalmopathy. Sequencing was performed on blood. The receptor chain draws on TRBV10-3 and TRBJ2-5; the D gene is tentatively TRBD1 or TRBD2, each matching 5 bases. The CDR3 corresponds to CATSRDGQETQYF. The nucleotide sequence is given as TGTGCCACATCGAGGGACGGGCAAGAGACCCAGTACTTC.